This TCR beta chain originates from a study of T cells in Graves' hyperthyroidism and ophthalmopathy. Study results and limitations: Among thyroid clonotypes expanded above 0.001, most also appeared in blood. In validation, the model predicted ophthalmopathy. These predictions came a median approximately 6.5 months before onset.

From RNA transcripts, TCR beta CDR3 regions were amplified. During a first-round RT-PCR of the TCR CDR3, the HTBI primer set was used. TCRdb reprocessed the multiplex PCR reads with MiXCR, giving one entry per CDR3 protein. The table records hundreds of thousands of distinct CDR3 sequences, approximately 15% of them present only once. Remarks on this clonotype: What it binds is unknown.

Blood was sampled at initial diagnosis of hyperthyroidism, prior to onset of any ophthalmopathy symptoms. From 9 to 10 ml of fresh peripheral blood, PBMCs were isolated. This receptor was taken from a woman in her thirties with Graves' hyperthyroidism that later progressed to Graves' ophthalmopathy. Specimen: blood.

The CDR3 spells CASRAGDTGAAEAFF. The CDR3 DNA follows: TGTGCCAGCAGGGCGGGCGACACAGGTGCTGCTGAAGCTTTCTTT. The chain joins TRBV6-2 or TRBV6-3 to TRBJ1-1, with D possibly being TRBD1 (5 bases). This CDR3 comprises 15 residues. Germline V gene sequence: CDR1 MNHEY, CDR2 SVGEGT. V lost 6 bases to trimming and J lost 6 bases, with 20 bases between them.